These T cell receptor beta chains were read from a single sample in a study of T cell responses to AZD1222 COVID-19 vaccine. Produced via immunoSEQ multiplex PCR; TCRdb's table is partial and in-frame only. The table shows over 100,000 clones, with about nine tenths occurring only once. The material sequenced was peripheral blood, taken on day 0 of AZD1222 vaccination. The receptor set was obtained from an adult in good health. Each CDR3 is given with its conserved first and last residue. A D gene is named only where the DNA matches it firmly. Rows give clone size only sometimes, using once, few, many, or a class for an expanded clone.

j_call v_call d_call clone_size cdr3_nt cdr3_aa
TRBJ1-1 TRBV4-1 - - TGCGCCAGCAGCCAAGCGTTATTTTTGGAGAACACTGAAGCTTTCTTT CASSQALFLENTEAFF
TRBJ1-4 TRBV21-1 - - TGTGCCAGCAGCAAAGAAAATTTTCGAGGGGTTGGGGAAAAACTGTTTTTT CASSKENFRGVGEKLFF
TRBJ1-1 TRBV5-1 TRBD1 - TGCGCCAGCAGCTCCGATCCGGACAGGCGGAACACTGAAGCTTTCTTT CASSSDPDRRNTEAFF
TRBJ2-1 TRBV6-2/TRBV6-3 TRBD2 - TGTGCCAGCAGCAGGGGACTAGCGGTCTACAATGAGCAGTTCTTC CASSRGLAVYNEQFF
TRBJ2-3 TRBV11-2 TRBD2 few TGTGCCAGCAGCTTAGAGGTGGGAGGGACGCAGTATTTT CASSLEVGGTQYF
TRBJ1-5 TRBV5-4 - - TGTGCCAGCAGCCAGGACGGGAGCAATCAGCCCCAGCATTTT CASSQDGSNQPQHF
TRBJ1-1 TRBV23-1 - once TGCGCCAGAGGTGGCGGGGCGCCTGGGGTGAACACTGAAGCTTTCTTT CARGGGAPGVNTEAFF
TRBJ1-5 TRBV6-5 - few TGTGCCAGCACCACGAGTGGGGCAGGGGCCCAGCCCCAGCATTTT CASTTSGAGAQPQHF
TRBJ1-5 TRBV7-8 - - TGTGCCAGCAGCCAAGGGGCAGACCTTGGAAATCAGCCCCAGCATTTT CASSQGADLGNQPQHF
TRBJ2-1 TRBV28 TRBD1 once TGTGCCAGCAGTCCCACAGGGGGCGCAGGAAATGAGCAGTTCTTC CASSPTGGAGNEQFF
TRBJ2-3 TRBV24-1 - - TGTGCCACCAGTGACACTACAGGGAGCACAGATACGCAGTATTTT CATSDTTGSTDTQYF
TRBJ2-3 TRBV7-9 - - TGTGCCAGCAGCTTCCAGGAAGATACGCAGTATTTT CASSFQEDTQYF
TRBJ1-6 TRBV6-2/TRBV6-3 - - TGTGCCAGCAGTGACCGGACAGCTGCAAATTCACCCCTCCACTTT CASSDRTAANSPLHF
TRBJ1-3 TRBV18 - - TGTGCCAGCTCACCAGGGGGATCTGGAAACACCATATATTTT CASSPGGSGNTIYF
TRBJ1-3 TRBV3-1/TRBV3-2 - - TGTGCCAGCAGCCCAGGACCATCCGGCTCTGGAAACACCATATATTTT CASSPGPSGSGNTIYF
TRBJ2-7 TRBV9 - - TGTGCCAGCAGCGTAGAAGGGGGGGCTCCCAGGTACGAGCAGTACTTC CASSVEGGAPRYEQYF
TRBJ1-2 TRBV30 - - TGTGCCTGGTCACAGGGCGGGGAGCGTGGCTACACCTTC CAWSQGGERGYTF
TRBJ1-5 TRBV5-1 - - TGCGCCAGCAGCTTGGTGGGCGGAGGGGTCAATCAGCCCCAGCATTTT CASSLVGGGVNQPQHF
TRBJ1-3 TRBV7-2 - - TGTGCCAGCAGCCCTCTTCTCGGGATCGGGCCTGGAAACACCATATATTTT CASSPLLGIGPGNTIYF
TRBJ2-1 TRBV7-2 - once TGTGCCAGCAGCTTAGAGACAGGAACTTACAATGAGCAGTTCTTC CASSLETGTYNEQFF
TRBJ1-2 TRBV6-5 - - TGTGCCAGCAGTTGGAGGGGCTATGGCTACACCTTC CASSWRGYGYTF
TRBJ2-1 TRBV18 TRBD2 - TGTGCCAGCTCACTTAGCGGGGGGATATACAATGAGCAGTTCTTC CASSLSGGIYNEQFF
TRBJ2-3 TRBV11-2 - - TGTGCCAGCAGCTTAGTGTCTGGGACTGGCACAGATACGCAGTATTTT CASSLVSGTGTDTQYF
TRBJ2-6 TRBV5-5 TRBD1 - TGTGCCAGCAGCCGCACAGGGGGCCGGACGGGGGCCAACGTCCTGACTTTC CASSRTGGRTGANVLTF
TRBJ2-2 TRBV7-9 - - TGTGCCACCACACAGGGCCCGAACACCGGGGAGCTGTTTTTT CATTQGPNTGELFF
TRBJ1-2 TRBV2 - - TGTGCCAGCAGTGAATGGATTACCTATGGCTACACCTTC CASSEWITYGYTF
TRBJ2-7 TRBV6-5 - - TGTGCCAGCAGCTACGGGGTACTGTACGAGCAGTACTTC CASSYGVLYEQYF
TRBJ2-3 TRBV7-8 - few TGTGCCAGCAGCTTAGTGCCCCCGTACTCCACTAGCACAGATACGCAGTATTTT CASSLVPPYSTSTDTQYF
TRBJ2-5 TRBV12-5 - - TGTGCTAGTGGTTTGAGGGAGGCCCCCCAGTACTTC CASGLREAPQYF
TRBJ2-3 TRBV7-8 TRBD2 - TGTGCCAGCAGCCCGTACAGCGATCGGCTAGCGGGCACAGATACGCAGTATTTT CASSPYSDRLAGTDTQYF
TRBJ2-2 TRBV7-9 - - TGTGCCAGCAGCGCCCCCGGGTGGGGGACCGGGGAGCTGTTTTTT CASSAPGWGTGELFF
TRBJ1-2 TRBV9 - once TGTGCCAGCAGCGTAGGGAGCAGCTATGGCTACACCTTC CASSVGSSYGYTF
TRBJ1-2 TRBV6-2/TRBV6-3 TRBD1 - TGTGCCAGCGGTTTAACCGGGACAGGGAACTATGGCTACACCTTC CASGLTGTGNYGYTF
TRBJ2-7 TRBV10-2 TRBD1 once TGCGCCAGCAGTGACCCGGGACAGGGTACGATCGAGCAGTACTTC CASSDPGQGTIEQYF
TRBJ1-2 TRBV6-5 TRBD1 - TGTGCCAGCAAGGCCCGGACAGGGAATAACTATGGCTACACCTTC CASKARTGNNYGYTF
TRBJ1-5 TRBV6-5 - - TGTGCCAGCAGTACAGGGACTGCCCATCAGCCCCAGCATTTT CASSTGTAHQPQHF
TRBJ1-4 TRBV19 - - TGTGCCAGTAGGAGTACATCCGCAACTAATGAAAAACTGTTTTTT CASRSTSATNEKLFF
TRBJ2-7 TRBV7-2 TRBD1 - TGTGCCAGCAGCCGGTACAGGGGGAACTACGAGCAGTACTTC CASSRYRGNYEQYF
TRBJ1-3 TRBV5-1 - - TGCGCCAGCAGCCCCGAGCTCTCTGGAAACACCATATATTTT CASSPELSGNTIYF
TRBJ1-2 TRBV4-3 - - TGCGCCAGCAGCCCCACAGGGAACTACTATGGCTACACCTTC CASSPTGNYYGYTF
TRBJ2-7 TRBV20-1 - - TGCAGTGCTAGTCTCGGCGCATCTACCTACGAGCAGTACTTC CSASLGASTYEQYF
TRBJ2-5 TRBV18 - - TGTGCCAGCTCACCGACCCCCCCTCGGGGGGAGACCCAGTACTTC CASSPTPPRGETQYF
TRBJ1-2 TRBV20-1 - - TGCAGTGCTAGTCTCAGGGAAAACTATGGCTACACCTTC CSASLRENYGYTF
TRBJ1-1 TRBV2 - - TGTGCCAGCAGCTTGACGGCGATGAACACTGAAGCTTTCTTT CASSLTAMNTEAFF
TRBJ2-7 TRBV11-3 TRBD2 - TGTGCCAGCAGCTCGGGACTAGCGGGAGCCGAGCAGTACTTC CASSSGLAGAEQYF
TRBJ1-6 TRBV11-2 - - TGTGCCAGCAGCACCAGAGGGGCCGGACCGGGTTCACCCCTCCACTTT CASSTRGAGPGSPLHF
TRBJ2-4 TRBV4-2 TRBD1 - TGTGCCAGCAGCCAAGACCAGACAGGGGGAAACATTCAGTACTTC CASSQDQTGGNIQYF
TRBJ2-7 TRBV7-9 - - TGTGCCAGCAGCCGCCCGGGGCCCGCGGCCTACGAGCAGTACTTC CASSRPGPAAYEQYF
TRBJ1-2 TRBV11-1 - - TGTGCCAGCAGCCGACTTGGACCTTCCTATGGCTACACCTTC CASSRLGPSYGYTF
TRBJ1-6 TRBV10-1 - - TGCGCCAGCGGGGGAGATTGGAATTCACCCCTCCACTTT CASGGDWNSPLHF
TRBJ2-1 TRBV4-3 - - TGCGCCAGCAGCCAGGGTCCGGGACGGGAGCAAAATGAGCAGTTCTTC CASSQGPGREQNEQFF
TRBJ1-4 TRBV2 - - TGTGCCAGCAGAACTGACAGGAATGAAAAACTGTTTTTT CASRTDRNEKLFF
TRBJ2-5 TRBV6-2/TRBV6-3 - - TGTGCCAGCAGTTACTGGTCGGGGCGGGCGCCACAAGAGACCCAGTACTTC CASSYWSGRAPQETQYF
TRBJ1-5 TRBV18 - - TGTGCCAGCTCACCTCGAGGGGTCGATAGCAATCAGCCCCAGCATTTT CASSPRGVDSNQPQHF
TRBJ1-2 TRBV7-6 - - TGTGCCAGCAGGTCGGCACCAAACTATGGCTACACCTTC CASRSAPNYGYTF
TRBJ2-1 TRBV4-3 TRBD1 - TGCGCCAGCAGCAAATACCTCCGGGACAGTTCCTACAATGAGCAGTTCTTC CASSKYLRDSSYNEQFF
TRBJ1-5 TRBV3-1/TRBV3-2 - - TGTGCCAGCAGCTCAGACTTAGGCAATCAGCCCCAGCATTTT CASSSDLGNQPQHF
TRBJ1-4 TRBV10-3 TRBD1 - TGTGCCATCAGTGAGTCGGGCCAGGGGGCCGAAAAACTGTTTTTT CAISESGQGAEKLFF